These 17 T cell receptor beta chains originate from one sample sequenced in a study of tumor-infiltrating lymphocytes in oesophageal squamous cell carcinoma. Using its own MiXCR run on the PCR reads, TCRdb lists one record per CDR3 protein. Seen here are around 20,000 distinct CDR3 sequences, approximately 40% observed once, and the top ten hold roughly 19%. Sequenced: esophageal tumor tissue. All receptors derive from a male donor with esophageal squamous cell carcinoma.

As to this clonotype: Since no conserved phenylalanine or tryptophan closes the CDR3, a read error is the likely cause. Because the CDR3's place on the DNA is in doubt, the DNA is left out and the CDR3 is given as listed by TCRdb. The chain couples TRBV11-2 to TRBJ2-5; TRBD2 is the table's D call, not checked against the DNA. Per the germline V gene, CDR1 is SGHAT and CDR2 is FQNNGV. Ends included, the CDR3 has 9 residues. CDR3 protein: CASGRLAGG.

The V gene is TRBV7-2, the J gene TRBJ2-1; the D call may be TRBD1 or TRBD2 (5 bases each). Germline-derived CDR1 and CDR2 are SGHTA and FQGNSA. The CDR3 runs to 14 residues. V was trimmed by 5 bases and J by 8 bases, leaving 16 bases between them. The CDR3 DNA reads TGTGCCAGCAGCCAGGGACCAGCCTTGGATGAGCAGTTCTTC. Protein: CASSQGPALDEQFF.

The gene calls are TRBV7-2 and TRBJ2-1; D perhaps matches TRBD2 (6 bases). The end of the DNA aligns better with TRBJ2-7, so the J call may be wrong. The CDR3 is 13 amino acids. CDR1 is SGHTA, CDR2 FQGNSA, per germline. The CDR3 DNA follows: TGTGCCAGCAGCTTAGGGAGGGTGTACGAGCAGTACTTC. Amino acids: CASSLGRVYEQYF.

This clonotype was observed a single time. One junction end does not reproduce the germline sequence, and a read error may be involved. The chain couples TRBV28 to TRBJ1-6; 9 positions agree with TRBD1. The germline V gene encodes CDR1 MDHEN and CDR2 SYDVKM. CDR3 length: 13 residues. CDR3 in amino acids: CASSGQGWKHHIF. Written as DNA, the CDR3 is TGTGCCAGCAGTGGACAGGGGTGGAAACACCATATATTT.

This clonotype was counted a few times. The chain has TRBV7-9 and TRBJ1-4, with 10 bases identical to TRBD1. The CDR3 covers 15 residues. Trimming removed 6 bases from V and 5 bases from J; junction bases left unmatched: 6. Per germline, CDR1 SEHNR and CDR2 FQNEAQ (reference sequence). CDR3 in amino acids: CASSRPGQGNEKLFF. The CDR3 coding sequence is TGTGCCAGCAGTCGACCGGGACAGGGGAATGAAAAACTGTTTTTT.

The sample holds many counts of this clonotype. The chain joins TRBV4-1 to TRBJ2-7; the D gene could be TRBD1 or TRBD2 (6 bases each). Trimming pared 3 bases from V and 3 bases from J, leaving 18 bases between. Germline CDR1 and CDR2: MGHRA and YSYEKL. This CDR3 spans 16 amino acids. CDR3 in DNA: TGCGCCAGCAGCCAGGAAGGGACTGGGGGCCACTACGAGCAGTACTTC. Translation: CASSQEGTGGHYEQYF.

The chain combines TRBV2 with TRBJ2-1, with 8 positions matching TRBD2. This CDR3 is built from 13 residues. Germline trimming cut 7 bases from V and 8 bases from J; bases unmatched to any gene: 7. Germline V CDR1 and CDR2: SNHLY, FYNNEI. The chain's CDR3 is CASKQRELDEQFF. The CDR3 DNA is TGTGCCAGCAAACAGCGGGAGTTAGATGAGCAGTTCTTC.

This rearrangement joins TRBV20-1 to TRBJ2-5, with 11 bases aligning to TRBD1. The length of the CDR3 is 15 residues. CDR1 is DFQATT, CDR2 SNEGSKA, per germline (reference sequence). J gave up 11 bases and V 5 bases, and 16 bases lay outside the gene matches. The CDR3 protein is CSALAWTGGFNEQYF. In DNA form, the CDR3 reads TGCAGTGCTTTAGCGTGGACAGGGGGCTTCAATGAGCAGTACTTC.

At least ten counts were recorded for this clonotype. The DNA is omitted, as the CDR3 cannot be located on it reliably, and the CDR3 follows TCRdb's listing. The rearrangement uses TRBV7-9 and TRBJ2-5; TRBD2, the table's D call, was not compared with the DNA. Per the germline V gene, CDR1 is SEHNR and CDR2 is FQNEAQ (reference sequence). 16 amino acids form the CDR3, both terminal residues included. The CDR3 sequence is CASSFGAGTNTGELYF.

This clonotype is labeled as medium-sized. The chain uses TRBV7-8 and TRBJ2-7; 12 nucleotides align to TRBD1. The germline CDR1 and CDR2 sequences are SGHVS and FQNEAQ. V was pared by 3 bases and J by 4 bases, with 1 base of the junction left unmatched. The CDR3 sequence is 14 residues long. CDR3 residues: CASSLGQGAYEQYF. Here the CDR3 DNA reads TGTGCCAGCAGCTTGGGACAGGGGGCTTACGAGCAGTACTTC.

Judged by abundance, this clonotype is medium-sized. The chain recombines TRBV10-2 with TRBJ2-1; D is unresolved. This CDR3 spans 11 amino acids. Germline V gene data show CDR1 as WSHSY and CDR2 as SAAADI. Trimming removed 5 bases at V and 5 bases at J, with 4 bases between. The CDR3 DNA follows: TGCGCCAGCAGTATCGACAATGAGCAGTTCTTC. Amino acid sequence: CASSIDNEQFF.

This clonotype is termed medium-sized. The chain links TRBV7-6 to TRBJ2-5; 8 nucleotides line up with TRBD1. Trimming removed 9 bases from V and 5 bases from J; junction bases left unmatched: 11. CDR3 size: 14 residues. Germline values: CDR1 SGHVS, CDR2 FNYEAQ. The CDR3 is CASIPGQAWETQYF. In nucleotides, the CDR3 is TGTGCCAGTATACCGGGACAGGCATGGGAGACCCAGTACTTC.

The V call is TRBV5-4, the J call TRBJ2-7; possibly TRBD2 for D (7 bases). The germline V gene has CDR1 SGHNT and CDR2 YYREEE (reference sequence). CDR3 length equals 15 residues. V lost 6 bases to trimming and J lost 5 bases, with 21 bases between them. CDR3 residues: CASIKREGGEDEQYF. For the CDR3, the DNA is TGTGCCAGCATCAAGAGGGAGGGGGGAGAGGACGAGCAGTACTTC. Full variable domain (outside the CDR3, taken from reference TRBV5-4 and TRBJ2-7): ETGVTQSPTHLIKTRGQQVTLRCSSQSGHNTVSWYQQALGQGPQFIFQYYREEENGRGNFPPRFSGLQFPNYSSELNVNALELDDSALYLCASIKREGGEDEQYFGPGTRLTVT.

The CDR3 region has the DNA TGTGCCAGTAGTGGGGTGGTCGGAAGGAGCACCGGGGAGCTGTTTTTT. This codes for CASSGVVGRSTGELFF. The rearrangement uses TRBV19 and TRBJ2-2, with D unclear. CDR1 is LNHDA and CDR2 is SQIVND in the germline V gene (reference sequence). The CDR3 totals 16 residues. V lost 5 bases and J 4 bases, leaving 17 bases between the germline ends.

This clonotype was seen repeatedly, ten times or more. V is TRBV5-4 and J is TRBJ2-2, with D possibly TRBD1 on 6 matching bases. This CDR3 is built from 13 residues. Germline loops: CDR1 SGHNT, CDR2 YYREEE (reference sequence). The V and J ends lost 5 bases and 1 base respectively, with 6 bases between them. Here the CDR3 reads CASRTGNTGELFF. The CDR3 nucleotides are TGTGCCAGCAGGACAGGGAACACCGGGGAGCTGTTTTTT.

The V call is TRBV5-1, the J call TRBJ2-3, with a possible D match to TRBD1 (6 bases). With the DNA end fitting TRBJ2-5 better, the J assignment may be wrong. Looked up from germline, CDR1 is SGHRS and CDR2 is YFSETQ. This CDR3 has 16 amino acids. The CDR3, as DNA: TGCGCCAGCAACCCTGGGCAGGGGACCCCAAGGGAGACCCAGTACTTC. Its protein product is CASNPGQGTPRETQYF.

Regarding this clonotype: Because the CDR3 is missing its conserved closing phenylalanine or tryptophan, this is likely a read error. It is unclear where the CDR3 begins or ends on the DNA, so no DNA is shown, and the CDR3 is as TCRdb lists it. The J gene is TRBJ2-7, the V gene TRBV12-3 or TRBV12-4; the D call in the table, TRBD1, was not verified against the DNA. The CDR3 region is 16 residues in length, termini included. This CDR3 is CASSFTGDSYGYTFGS.